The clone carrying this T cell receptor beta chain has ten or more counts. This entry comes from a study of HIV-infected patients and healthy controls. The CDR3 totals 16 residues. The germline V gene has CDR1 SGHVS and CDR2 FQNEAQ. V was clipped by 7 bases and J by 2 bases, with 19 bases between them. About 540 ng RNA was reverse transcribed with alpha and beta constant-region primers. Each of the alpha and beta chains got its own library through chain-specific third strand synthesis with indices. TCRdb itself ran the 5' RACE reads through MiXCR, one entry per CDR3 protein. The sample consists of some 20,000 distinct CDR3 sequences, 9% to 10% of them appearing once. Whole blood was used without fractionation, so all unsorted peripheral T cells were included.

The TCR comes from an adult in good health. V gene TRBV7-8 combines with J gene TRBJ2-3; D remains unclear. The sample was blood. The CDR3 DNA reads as TGTGCCAGCACCGAGCCCCGCGGACGGACCACAGATACGCAGTATTTT. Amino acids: CASTEPRGRTTDTQYF. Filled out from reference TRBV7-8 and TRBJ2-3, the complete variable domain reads GAGVSQSPRYKVAKRGQDVALRCDPISGHVSLFWYQQALGQGPEFLTYFQNEAQLDKSGLPSDRFFAERPEGSVSTLKIQRTQQEDSAVYLCASTEPRGRTTDTQYFGPGTRLTVL.